Reported below is one T cell receptor (beta chain). The sample comes from a study of blood T cell repertoires in COVID-19. The overall study: Sites across the United States, Italy and Spain contributed samples from acute and convalescent COVID-19. In each case, the material was cDNA or gDNA derived from T cells, B-cell-depleted T cells, or PBMCs.

The germline CDR1 and CDR2 sequences are SGHDT and YYEEEE. The CDR3 is made up of 13 amino acids. The V end lost 6 bases, the J end lost 2 bases, and 11 bases lay between the germline ends. In the original analysis: Amplified reference gene primers provided the basis for estimating nucleated cell counts. Here immunoSEQ multiplex PCR was the method, and the copy in TCRdb shows in-frame clones only, minus some. V and J calls plus clone size are reproduced from that table; the DNA served to infer D and trimming. There are approximately 190,000 clones in the sample; around 90% occur only once, and approximately 21% lies in the top ten.

The origin of this receptor is a man aged 55-75 years with active or convalescent COVID-19. This chain connects TRBV5-6 to TRBJ1-2; no clear D gene. The sample consisted of peripheral blood. The CDR3 coding sequence is TGTGCCAGCACCCAATTTAGAAACTATGGCTACACCTTC. Amino acids: CASTQFRNYGYTF.